These 28 T cell receptor beta chains came from one sample sequenced in a study of shared clonotypes between healthy human individuals. Clones were read by immunoSEQ multiplex PCR, and TCRdb kept only the in-frame ones, dropping some. The sample carries 2 million to 2.5 million clones, roughly 90% recorded once. The sample taken for sequencing was naive CD4+ T cells from PBMCs. Subset here: CD45RA+ positively selected. The receptor set was obtained from a man between 18 and 29 years old in good health. Some clones in this sample may be carry-over from other donors' samples.

This sequence joins TRBV28 and TRBJ1-1; D unclear. In germline, CDR1 is MDHEN, CDR2 SYDVKM. V lost 5 bases and J 6 bases, leaving 7 bases between the germline ends. The CDR3 is 11 amino acids. CDR3 sequence reads: CASSLTSEAFF. In DNA form, the CDR3 reads TGTGCCAGCAGTCTGACATCTGAAGCTTTCTTT.

This sequence joins TRBV7-3 and TRBJ2-7, with TRBD2 matching 9 bases. The trim removed 4 bases at V and 3 bases at J, leaving 13 bases unmatched. Looked up from germline, CDR1 is SGHTA and CDR2 is FQGTGA. This CDR3 has 17 amino acids. As DNA, the CDR3 is TGTGCCAGCAGCTACCTTGGTCTAGCGGGAAAATTCTACGAGCAGTACTTC. Translating gives CASSYLGLAGKFYEQYF.

J is TRBJ1-5 and V is TRBV2, with D tentatively TRBD1 (5 bases). CDR3 size: 15 residues. CDR1 and CDR2 from the germline V gene are SNHLY and FYNNEI. V lost 5 bases, J lost 1 base, and 12 bases lay in between. In nucleotides, the CDR3 is TGTGCCAGCAGTCCGTCGGGGGTAAGCAATCAGCCCCAGCATTTT. It is translated as CASSPSGVSNQPQHF. Full variable domain (remainder filled in from reference TRBV2 and TRBJ1-5): EPEVTQTPSHQVTQMGQEVILRCVPISNHLYFYWYRQILGQKVEFLVSFYNNEISEKSEIFDDQFSVERPDGSNFTLKIRSTKLEDSAMYFCASSPSGVSNQPQHFGDGTRLSIL.

This clone was seen only once. J is TRBJ2-1 and V is TRBV11-2, with D perhaps TRBD1 or TRBD2 (6 bases each). Germline V CDR1 and CDR2: SGHAT, FQNNGV. Trimming shortened V by 0 bases and J by 8 bases, and 17 bases separated the two germline ends. CDR3 length: 16 amino acids. The CDR3 sequence: CASSLDRGGGRDEQFF. CDR3 in DNA: TGTGCCAGCAGCTTAGATCGAGGAGGGGGGAGAGATGAGCAGTTCTTC.

This rearrangement joins TRBV6-6 to TRBJ2-7; 7 bases align to TRBD2. The CDR3 has 15 residues. With 0 bases clipped from V and 2 bases from J, the junction kept 4 bases outside the gene matches. Germline V gene sequence: CDR1 MNHNY, CDR2 SVGAGI (reference sequence). Written as DNA, the CDR3 is TGTGCCAGCAGTTACTCCGCCGGGACTACCTACGAGCAGTACTTC. It codes for CASSYSAGTTYEQYF.

The chain links TRBV5-6 to TRBJ2-7; 10 bases are shared with TRBD2. This CDR3 comprises 14 residues. After removal of 4 bases from V and 11 bases from J, the junction contained 12 bases not matched to a gene. The germline V gene has CDR1 SGHDT and CDR2 YYEEEE. Written as DNA, the CDR3 is TGTGCCAGCAGCATGGGGACTAGCGCATTCAAAGAGTACTTC. Its protein is CASSMGTSAFKEYF.

Note on this clone: An end of the junction does not agree with germline; a read error may underlie this. The chain links TRBV6-1 to TRBJ2-3, with D hard to call. Germline loops: CDR1 MNHNS, CDR2 SASEGT. The CDR3 sequence is 12 residues long. Here the CDR3 DNA reads TGTGCCAGCTCGAGGTTAGGGCTCCTCGGAGATTTT. Its protein product is CASSRLGLLGDF.

The chain joins TRBV7-9 to TRBJ2-2, with D possibly being TRBD1 (5 bases). The ends were cut back, 3 bases at V and 3 bases at J, with 8 bases in the middle. The CDR3 consists of 14 residues. The germline V gene has CDR1 SEHNR and CDR2 FQNEAQ (reference sequence). DNA of the CDR3: TGTGCCAGCAGCTTGCCCAGGGACACCGGGGAGCTGTTTTTT. Protein: CASSLPRDTGELFF. The full variable domain, completed using reference TRBV7-9 and TRBJ2-2, is DTGVSQNPRHKITKRGQNVTFRCDPISEHNRLYWYRQTLGQGPEFLTYFQNEAQLEKSRLLSDRFSAERPKGSFSTLEIQRTEQGDSAMYLCASSLPRDTGELFFGEGSRLTVL.

The genes are TRBV6-6 and TRBJ2-5; D ambiguous. CDR1 and CDR2 from the germline V gene are MNHNY and SVGAGI (reference sequence). V lost 1 base to trimming and J lost 1 base, with 4 bases between them. The CDR3 extends over 13 amino acids. CDR3 sequence (DNA): TGTGCCAGCAGTTACTTCCTCCAAGAGACCCAGTACTTC. Its protein product is CASSYFLQETQYF.

The chain combines TRBV4-1 with TRBJ1-2; no reliable D call. CDR1 MGHRA and CDR2 YSYEKL come from the germline V gene. This CDR3 is built from 14 residues. Trimming left V 1 base short and J 1 base short, with 7 bases between. The CDR3, as DNA: TGCGCCAGCAGCCAAGTTGCGGTTAACTATGGCTACACCTTC. Amino acids: CASSQVAVNYGYTF.

V is TRBV30 and J is TRBJ2-5; D unresolved. Germline CDR1 GTSNPN, CDR2 SVGIG (reference sequence). The CDR3 extends over 12 amino acids. The V and J ends lost 5 bases and 7 bases respectively, with 14 bases between them. The CDR3 nucleotides read TGTGCCTGGGCCCCCTCCATTCCGACCCAGTACTTC. Protein: CAWAPSIPTQYF.

The chain joins TRBV2 to TRBJ1-1; D is possibly TRBD1 (5 bases). Trimming left V 4 bases short and J 1 base short, with 7 bases between. The CDR3 spans 13 residues. CDR1 and CDR2 from the germline V gene are SNHLY and FYNNEI. The CDR3 DNA is TGTGCCAGCAGTGTGACAGAGAACACTGAAGCTTTCTTT. This gives the protein CASSVTENTEAFF.

The V gene is TRBV5-1, the J gene TRBJ1-5; D is unclear. The CDR3 runs to 13 residues. With 4 bases removed from V and 7 bases from J, the gap between germline ends came to 12 bases. Germline V lookup: CDR1 SGHRS, CDR2 YFSETQ. The CDR3 protein is CASSPGLGQPQHF. Here the CDR3 DNA reads TGCGCCAGCAGCCCGGGTTTGGGGCAGCCCCAGCATTTT.

The V call is TRBV7-8, the J call TRBJ2-7, with 10 positions matching TRBD2. CDR1 SGHVS and CDR2 FQNEAQ come from the germline V gene. Trimming took 6 bases from V and 5 from J; bases not matched to a gene: 19. The CDR3 sequence is 18 residues long. The CDR3 bases are TGTGCCAGCAGTCTACGACGGCCCGCTAGCGGGAGCTTCGACGAGCAGTACTTC. It is translated as CASSLRRPASGSFDEQYF.

V and J are TRBV5-1 and TRBJ2-7; D gene uncertain. The CDR3 length is 16 residues. Germline V gene lookup returns CDR1 SGHRS and CDR2 YFSETQ. V was shortened by 4 bases and J by 0 bases, with 17 bases between the two germline ends. For the CDR3, the DNA is TGCGCCAGCAGCCCGACTCCATTACCCCACTCCTACGAGCAGTACTTC. Its protein is CASSPTPLPHSYEQYF.

This sequence joins TRBV5-1 and TRBJ1-1; 9 nucleotides match TRBD1. This CDR3 comprises 14 residues. V shed 6 bases, J shed 0 bases, and the junction held 3 bases outside the gene matches. The germline CDR1 and CDR2 sequences are SGHRS and YFSETQ. CDR3 coding DNA: TGCGCCAGCAAGGGACAGGGAATGAACACTGAAGCTTTCTTT. This translates into CASKGQGMNTEAFF. Full variable domain (outside the CDR3, taken from reference TRBV5-1 and TRBJ1-1): KAGVTQTPRYLIKTRGQQVTLSCSPISGHRSVSWYQQTPGQGLQFLFEYFSETQRNKGNFPGRFSGRQFSNSRSEMNVSTLELGDSALYLCASKGQGMNTEAFFGQGTRLTVV.

The chain joins TRBV9 to TRBJ2-5, with TRBD2 as a possible D gene (6 bases). This CDR3 is built from 14 residues. CDR1 SGDLS and CDR2 YYNGEE come from the germline V gene. Trimming took off 6 bases at V and 5 bases at J, with 17 bases between the two ends. The DNA for the CDR3 is TGTGCCAGCAACGCTGGGCGGGGTGAGGAGACCCAGTACTTC. It codes for CASNAGRGEETQYF.

The V call is TRBV19, the J call TRBJ2-7; 8 positions match TRBD1. This CDR3 is built from 16 residues. V trimming: 4 bases; J trimming: 4 bases; junction bases outside the gene matches: 12. Germline loops: CDR1 LNHDA, CDR2 SQIVND (reference sequence). Written as DNA, the CDR3 is TGTGCCAGTAGTACATCCCCCAGGGGGCTATTGTACGAGCAGTACTTC. Translation: CASSTSPRGLLYEQYF. The complete variable domain, with remaining parts taken from reference TRBV19 and TRBJ2-7, reads DGGITQSPKYLFRKEGQNVTLSCEQNLNHDAMYWYRQDPGQGLRLIYYSQIVNDFQKGDIAEGYSVSREKKESFPLTVTSAQKNPTAFYLCASSTSPRGLLYEQYFGPGTRLTVT.

In the case of this clone: The sample holds other DNA sequences that translate to the same CDR3. This chain uses TRBV28 with TRBJ2-6; D is unresolved. Per germline, CDR1 MDHEN and CDR2 SYDVKM. The CDR3 runs 15 residues. V was shortened by 0 bases and J by 4 bases, with 7 bases between the two germline ends. This CDR3 reads CASSLWGSGANVLTF. CDR3 in DNA: TGTGCCAGCAGTTTATGGGGTTCCGGGGCCAACGTCCTGACTTTC.

The rearrangement links TRBV7-6 to TRBJ2-2, with D possibly being TRBD2 (6 bases). This CDR3 is 13 amino acids long. Germline CDR1 and CDR2: SGHVS and FNYEAQ. The V and J ends lost 5 bases and 6 bases respectively, with 10 bases between them. The CDR3 DNA follows: TGTGCCAGCAGCCCCAGGGAGGCCGGGGAGCTGTTTTTT. It is translated as CASSPREAGELFF.

As regards this clone: The sample contains more than one DNA sequence encoding this CDR3. V gene TRBV7-9 combines with J gene TRBJ1-1; D unresolved. Germline CDR1 SEHNR, CDR2 FQNEAQ (reference sequence). CDR3 length: 13 amino acids. V dropped 3 bases and J dropped 2 bases, with 7 bases sitting between them. This chain's CDR3 is CASSFGSNTEAFF. The DNA for the CDR3 is TGTGCCAGCAGCTTCGGGTCTAACACTGAAGCTTTCTTT.

The chain has TRBV7-2 and TRBJ2-5, with 7 bases lining up with TRBD2. The CDR3 has 16 residues. Per germline, CDR1 SGHTA and CDR2 FQGNSA. Trimming took 5 bases from V and 4 from J; bases not matched to a gene: 13. In DNA, the CDR3 is TGTGCCAGCAGCCCCTTTGTGGCGGGAGTGGGAGAGACCCAGTACTTC. This gives the protein CASSPFVAGVGETQYF.

The chain is built from TRBV7-2 and TRBJ1-1; possibly TRBD1 for D (5 bases). Germline CDR1 reads SGHTA; CDR2 reads FQGNSA. This CDR3 contains 16 residues. The V and J ends lost 2 bases and 2 bases respectively, with 15 bases between them. This CDR3 reads CASSLSRGGYNTEAFF. In nucleotides, the CDR3 is TGTGCCAGCAGCTTAAGTCGCGGGGGGTATAACACTGAAGCTTTCTTT.

The chain is built from TRBV7-2 and TRBJ2-3, with D possibly TRBD2 on 5 matching bases. The length of the CDR3 is 16 residues. V lost 5 bases and J lost 2, with 17 bases in between. Germline CDR1 reads SGHTA; CDR2 reads FQGNSA. The CDR3 coding sequence is TGTGCCAGCAGCCTAGGACTGGCCCCGGCCACAGATACGCAGTATTTT. Protein product: CASSLGLAPATDTQYF.

The rearrangement links TRBV27 to TRBJ2-6, with TRBD1 matching 10 bases. The V and J ends lost 4 bases and 4 bases, in that order; junction bases with no gene match: 13. Germline V gene sequence: CDR1 MNHEY, CDR2 SMNVEV (reference sequence). The CDR3 extends over 19 amino acids. The chain's CDR3 is CASSSLWTGGLIGANVLTF. CDR3 nucleotides: TGTGCCAGCAGTTCCCTTTGGACAGGGGGTTTAATAGGGGCCAACGTCCTGACTTTC.

V gene TRBV30 combines with J gene TRBJ2-5, with a weak D call TRBD2 (5 bases). Germline V gives CDR1 GTSNPN, CDR2 SVGIG (reference sequence). CDR3 size: 13 residues. The ends were cut back, 2 bases at V and 4 bases at J, with 11 bases in the middle. CDR3 sequence reads: CAWSLLVGETQYF. CDR3 nucleotide sequence: TGTGCCTGGAGTTTACTAGTAGGAGAGACCCAGTACTTC.

This clone was seen once. The V gene is TRBV19, the J gene TRBJ1-4, with no clear D. CDR3 size: 14 residues. Trimming shortened V by 1 base and J by 12 bases, and 15 bases separated the two germline ends. Per the germline V gene, CDR1 is LNHDA and CDR2 is SQIVND (reference sequence). As DNA, the CDR3 is TGTGCCAGTAGTATAGGGTCCGTCGGTAGCGAACTGTTTTTT. This encodes CASSIGSVGSELFF.

The V call is TRBV11-3, the J call TRBJ2-1; the D gene is possibly TRBD1 (6 bases). The CDR3 contains 14 residues. The ends were cut back, 0 bases at V and 8 bases at J, with 11 bases in the middle. Per the germline V gene, CDR1 is SGHNT and CDR2 is YENEEA. CDR3 nucleotide sequence: TGTGCCAGCAGCTTAGAAGCCAGGGGCGATGAGCAGTTCTTC. Translation: CASSLEARGDEQFF.